The rows below give T cell receptor beta chains drawn from one sample of a study of blood T cell repertoires in COVID-19. Repertoires were generated with immunoSEQ multiplex PCR, while TCRdb's copy carries only in-frame clones and drops some. Of under 350,000 clones in the sample, under 90% were seen once. The sequenced material came from PBMCs or T cells enriched from blood (not recorded which). These receptor sequences come from a man aged 25 to 45 who had recovered from COVID-19. CDR3s include the opening cysteine and the closing phenylalanine or tryptophan. D genes are given only for firm matches. Size values are once, few and many counts, or a class for expanded clones, and some rows have none.

d_call clone_size j_call v_call cdr3_nt cdr3_aa
TRBD2 - TRBJ2-3 TRBV7-6 TGTGCCAGCAGCGACGGCGGTAGCGGGAGGATAAATACGCAGTATTTT CASSDGGSGRINTQYF
- - TRBJ2-1 TRBV30 TGTGCCTGGAGTGTGGGGAGTGAGCAGTTCTTC CAWSVGSEQFF
TRBD2 - TRBJ2-7 TRBV15 TGTGCCACCAGCAGAGAGGGACTAGACGAGCAGTACTTC CATSREGLDEQYF
- - TRBJ2-3 TRBV5-4 TGTGCCAGCAGCTTTAGCCAGTCCTTTAGCACAGATACGCAGTATTTT CASSFSQSFSTDTQYF
- - TRBJ1-1 TRBV29-1 TGCAGCGTACAGGAGAGTGGCGGGAACACTGAAGCTTTCTTT CSVQESGGNTEAFF
- - TRBJ2-1 TRBV28 TGTGCCAGCAGTTTATGGTCCGGCTACAATGAGCAGTTCTTC CASSLWSGYNEQFF
- - TRBJ2-2 TRBV10-1 TGCGCCAGCAGTGATTATACTTCCGGGGAGCTGTTTTTT CASSDYTSGELFF
- - TRBJ1-6 TRBV27 TGTGCCAGCAGTCAACCTGGGGAGACCCTCCACTTT CASSQPGETLHF
TRBD1 few TRBJ2-7 TRBV6-5 TGTGCCAGCAGCCCGGGACAGGTCTCCTACGAGCAGTACTTC CASSPGQVSYEQYF
TRBD1 - TRBJ1-1 TRBV2 TGTGCCAGCAGCGGGGGACAGTACACTGAAGCTTTCTTT CASSGGQYTEAFF
- - TRBJ2-5 TRBV5-1 TGCGCCAGCAGCTTGGCCGGGACACCAATCCAAGAGACCCAGTACTTC CASSLAGTPIQETQYF
TRBD2 - TRBJ2-5 TRBV7-9 TGTGCCAGCAGCTTACTAGCGGGAGGGCAGGAGACCCAGTACTTC CASSLLAGGQETQYF
- many TRBJ2-1 TRBV4-2 TGTGCCAGCCGGAGTACAGGGTACAATGAGCAGTTCTTC CASRSTGYNEQFF
- - TRBJ1-2 TRBV10-3 TGTGCCATCAGTGAGTCTAATGGGGCCATTGGCTACACCTTC CAISESNGAIGYTF
- - TRBJ2-7 TRBV7-9 TGTGCCAGCAGCTCCCTGGGAGTCTACGAGCAGTACTTC CASSSLGVYEQYF
- - TRBJ1-2 TRBV6-4 TGTGCCAGCAGTGACTCTAGGACAGCGAACTATGGCTACACCTTC CASSDSRTANYGYTF
- - TRBJ2-7 TRBV6-5 TGTGCCAGCTATAGTGGCTCCTACGAGCAGTACTTC CASYSGSYEQYF
- - TRBJ1-2 TRBV19 TGTGCCAGTACCGCTGGGTCCCGTTCGACAGCCTATCTGAACTATGGCTACACCTTC CASTAGSRSTAYLNYGYTF
TRBD2 once TRBJ2-2 TRBV19 TGTGCCAGTAGTTTATCCGGGACTAGCGGGATGAACGGGGAGCTGTTTTTT CASSLSGTSGMNGELFF
- - TRBJ1-4 TRBV7-9 TGTGCCAGCACCAGAGAGAGGGCCGAAAAACTGTTTTTT CASTRERAEKLFF
- - TRBJ1-1 TRBV10-1 TGCGCCAGCAATCGCGGGGGTTCGGACACTGAAGCTTTCTTT CASNRGGSDTEAFF
- - TRBJ1-2 TRBV29-1 TGCAGCGGAGAGGGAGGGGAAGAAGGCTATGGCTACACCTTC CSGEGGEEGYGYTF
- - TRBJ1-3 TRBV19 TGTGCCAGTAGTATCGCTCAGACAGGCTCTGGAAACACCATATATTTT CASSIAQTGSGNTIYF
- - TRBJ2-1 TRBV5-5 TGTGCCAGCAGCTTAGACTACAACAATGAGCAGTTCTTC CASSLDYNNEQFF
TRBD2 - TRBJ2-7 TRBV19 TGTGCCAGTAGTCCCCATTTGGCGGGAGGCCCCTACGAGCAGTACTTC CASSPHLAGGPYEQYF
- - TRBJ2-3 TRBV11-2 TGTGCCAGCAGCTTAGCGTCCCCAGATACGCAGTATTTT CASSLASPDTQYF
- - TRBJ1-4 TRBV28 TGTGCCACCCAATCGGGGAATGAAAAACTGTTTTTT CATQSGNEKLFF
TRBD1 - TRBJ2-4 TRBV5-1 TGCGCCAGCACCCAAGCAGGGGGTGAAAACATTCAGTACTTC CASTQAGGENIQYF
- - TRBJ1-5 TRBV2 TGTGCCAGCAGTGAAGAGGGGCATAGCAATCAGCCCCAGCATTTT CASSEEGHSNQPQHF
TRBD1 - TRBJ2-3 TRBV9 TGTGCCAGCAGCGTAGGGCAGGGGGCAGATACGCAGTATTTT CASSVGQGADTQYF
TRBD2 - TRBJ2-3 TRBV4-1 TGCGCCAGCAGCCAAGCGGGGGGGCCTGGTACGCAGTATTTT CASSQAGGPGTQYF
TRBD2 - TRBJ2-7 TRBV29-1 TGCAGCGTTTCCCCTAGCGGGAGCAACTACGAGCAGTACTTC CSVSPSGSNYEQYF
TRBD1 - TRBJ2-7 TRBV6-5 TGTGCCAGCAGTTACTCGATGGCAGGGGGCTCCTACGAGCAGTACTTC CASSYSMAGGSYEQYF
- - TRBJ1-6 TRBV2 TGTGCCAGCATCAAGAGTGGCGGGACTACCTCACCCCTCCACTTT CASIKSGGTTSPLHF
TRBD1 - TRBJ1-5 TRBV10-2 TGCGCCAGCAGCGCCTGGGGACAGGGTGATCAGCCCCAGCATTTT CASSAWGQGDQPQHF
- - TRBJ2-1 TRBV21-1 TGTGCCAGCAGAAAAGAGACTAGCCTTAATGAGCAGTTCTTC CASRKETSLNEQFF
TRBD1 - TRBJ1-2 TRBV5-6 TGTGCCAGCAGCCCACCACCGACAGGGATGTACGGCTACACCTTC CASSPPPTGMYGYTF
TRBD1 - TRBJ2-2 TRBV29-1 TGCAGCGTCTTGGGGGACAGGGGGACCCGAGTCACCGGGGAGCTGTTTTTT CSVLGDRGTRVTGELFF
TRBD1 - TRBJ1-1 TRBV10-1 TGCGCCAGCAACTCTGACCGGGACAGAGGAAGGGACACTGAAGCTTTCTTT CASNSDRDRGRDTEAFF
TRBD2 - TRBJ2-1 TRBV20-1 TGCAGTGCTAGTAGCGGGCCCTACAATGAGCAGTTCTTC CSASSGPYNEQFF
- few TRBJ1-1 TRBV13 TGTGCCAGCAGCTTAGGCCGGGGGACTGAAGCTTTCTTT CASSLGRGTEAFF
- - TRBJ1-2 TRBV2 TGTGCCAGCAGTGTCTCCCCCGTGCGGGATGGCTACACCTTC CASSVSPVRDGYTF
- - TRBJ1-1 TRBV7-2 TGTGCCAGCAGCTTAGAGGCGGGAATAGTCGTCGGGGCTTTCTTT CASSLEAGIVVGAFF
TRBD1 - TRBJ1-2 TRBV19 TGTGCCAGTAGCGACTGGACAGGGGCTATCCCCTATGGCTACACCTTC CASSDWTGAIPYGYTF
TRBD2 - TRBJ2-1 TRBV14 TGTGCCAGCAGCCTTTTTTCACTCTCCGGGACTAGGGCCAATGAGCAGTTCTTC CASSLFSLSGTRANEQFF
TRBD1 - TRBJ1-6 TRBV5-6 TGTGCCAGCAGCTCTGGGACAGGGGGCGCTTCACCCCTCCACTTT CASSSGTGGASPLHF